These 8 T cell receptor beta chains were sequenced from one sample in a study of graft-versus-host responses after intestinal transplantation listed by TCRdb under 2021. These TCRs are of unknown antigen specificity. The time point label for this specimen denotes: cells obtained before transplantation from donor or recipient. The library was generated by the immunoSEQ multiplex PCR assay. This immuneACCESS table, as held by TCRdb, lists in-frame sequences with V and J called but not all clones. Of the missing ones, under half trace to an unresolved V gene in checked studies; the others have no known cause. This sample lists over 100,000 clones; just under 95% were detected once. Jointly, the top ten make up around 1% of the sample. The sequences come from unstimulated CD8+ T cells sorted from spleen or lymph node cells, collected before transplant. These receptors all stem from a human donor who was the organ donor for an intestinal transplant.

The chain links TRBV27 to TRBJ2-1; possibly TRBD2 for D (6 bases). Germline loops: CDR1 MNHEY, CDR2 SMNVEV (reference sequence). This CDR3 is 14 amino acids long. With 5 bases removed from V and 9 bases from J, the gap between germline ends came to 17 bases. The CDR3 bases are TGTGCCAGCAGTCTCCGGACTATCCAGGGTGAGCAGTTCTTC. As protein: CASSLRTIQGEQFF.

V and J are TRBV30 and TRBJ2-3; D unresolved. Germline V gene data show CDR1 as GTSNPN and CDR2 as SVGIG (reference sequence). The ends were cut back, 0 bases at V and 6 bases at J, with 10 bases in the middle. The CDR3 contains 13 residues. The CDR3 coding sequence is TGTGCCTGGAGTGTACTAAGTGGGGATACGCAGTATTTT. Translated, it gives CAWSVLSGDTQYF. Full variable domain (rest looked up from reference TRBV30 and TRBJ2-3): SQTIHQWPATLVQPVGSPLSLECTVEGTSNPNLYWYRQAAGRGLQLLFYSVGIGQISSEVPQNLSASRPQDRQFILSSKKLLLSDSGFYLCAWSVLSGDTQYFGPGTRLTVL.

In this sample, this clone turned up once. This rearrangement joins TRBV29-1 to TRBJ2-2, with D unresolved. The V gene's germline CDR1 is SQVTM and CDR2 ANQGSEA. The CDR3 extends over 12 amino acids. The germline V and J ends were trimmed by 6 bases and 6 bases, with 11 bases remaining between them. CDR3 DNA sequence: TGCAGCGTGGAGAGAGGAGCCGGGGAGCTGTTTTTT. Encoded protein: CSVERGAGELFF.

This clone was detected once. The rearrangement uses TRBV28 and TRBJ1-5; TRBD1 agrees at 7 bases. Germline V gives CDR1 MDHEN, CDR2 SYDVKM. With V trimmed by 6 bases and J by 4 bases, 6 bases remained unmatched. The CDR3 is 14 residues long. The CDR3 here is CASSQGQLNQPQHF. The CDR3 bases are TGTGCCAGCAGCCAGGGACAGTTAAATCAGCCCCAGCATTTT.

The CDR3 spells CASSPHHTQYF. DNA of the CDR3: TGTGCCAGCAGCCCCCATCATACGCAGTATTTT. This chain uses TRBV5-8 with TRBJ2-3; D gene uncertain. Germline V gene sequence: CDR1 SGHTS, CDR2 YDEGEE. CDR3 length equals 11 residues. V lost 4 bases, J lost 7 bases, and 7 bases lay in between.

The chain combines TRBV19 with TRBJ1-2; D possibly corresponds to TRBD1 (6 bases). V was pared by 5 bases and J by 4 bases, with 8 bases between. In germline, CDR1 is LNHDA, CDR2 SQIVND (reference sequence). The CDR3 consists of 12 residues. The CDR3 reads CASSPDSYGYTF. CDR3 in DNA: TGTGCCAGTAGTCCGGACAGCTATGGCTACACCTTC.

This clone has a single count. The same CDR3 is also encoded by other DNA sequences in this sample. The rearrangement uses TRBV28 and TRBJ1-3; no clear D gene. Trimming removed 5 bases at V and 0 bases at J, with 11 bases between. The germline V gene encodes CDR1 MDHEN and CDR2 SYDVKM. The length of the CDR3 is 15 residues. In DNA form, the CDR3 reads TGTGCCAGCAGTCCCCGAACAAACTCTGGAAACACCATATATTTT. Protein: CASSPRTNSGNTIYF.

Concerning this clone: Its ends do not fully match the called genes, so a read error is possible. The V call is TRBV11-2, the J call TRBJ2-1, with 7 positions matching TRBD1. Germline CDR1 reads SGHAT; CDR2 reads FQNNGV. CDR3 length: 12 amino acids. This chain's CDR3 is CASSPPGGLGLF. The CDR3 DNA is TGTGCCAGCAGCCCCCCAGGGGGTTTGGGGCTCTTC.